The clone carrying this TCR beta chain came up a few times. Its antigen is still unknown. Per the germline V gene, CDR1 is ENHRY and CDR2 is SYGVKD. V lost 0 bases to trimming and J lost 6 bases, with 20 bases between them. There are 17 residues in the CDR3. This sample is part of a study of OX40 agonist ivuxolimab in advanced cancers. General observations from the study: In CD8+ T cells, expanded clones were on average more numerous than in CD4+. Low normalized T-cell clonal expansion also characterized some of the nonresponders. At 0.1 to 3.0 mg/kg and by week 6, CD4+ and CD8+ T cells in the blood had expanded clonally.

Sequencing was performed with immunoSEQ multiplex PCR; in TCRdb, only in-frame clones are kept and a portion is missing. The sample shows 70,000 to 90,000 clones, more than 65% of them seen only once. The TCR originated in an adult with an advanced solid tumor such as melanoma, head and neck, liver or kidney cancer. The material was CD4+ or CD8+ T cells sorted from blood, obtained in a trial of the OX40 agonist ivuxolimab. The chain recombines TRBV10-3 with TRBJ1-2, with a tentative D call TRBD1 (5 bases). CDR3 residues: CAISESRDAETLHGYTF. CDR3 bases: TGTGCCATCAGTGAGTCCAGGGACGCCGAAACCCTTCATGGCTACACCTTC.